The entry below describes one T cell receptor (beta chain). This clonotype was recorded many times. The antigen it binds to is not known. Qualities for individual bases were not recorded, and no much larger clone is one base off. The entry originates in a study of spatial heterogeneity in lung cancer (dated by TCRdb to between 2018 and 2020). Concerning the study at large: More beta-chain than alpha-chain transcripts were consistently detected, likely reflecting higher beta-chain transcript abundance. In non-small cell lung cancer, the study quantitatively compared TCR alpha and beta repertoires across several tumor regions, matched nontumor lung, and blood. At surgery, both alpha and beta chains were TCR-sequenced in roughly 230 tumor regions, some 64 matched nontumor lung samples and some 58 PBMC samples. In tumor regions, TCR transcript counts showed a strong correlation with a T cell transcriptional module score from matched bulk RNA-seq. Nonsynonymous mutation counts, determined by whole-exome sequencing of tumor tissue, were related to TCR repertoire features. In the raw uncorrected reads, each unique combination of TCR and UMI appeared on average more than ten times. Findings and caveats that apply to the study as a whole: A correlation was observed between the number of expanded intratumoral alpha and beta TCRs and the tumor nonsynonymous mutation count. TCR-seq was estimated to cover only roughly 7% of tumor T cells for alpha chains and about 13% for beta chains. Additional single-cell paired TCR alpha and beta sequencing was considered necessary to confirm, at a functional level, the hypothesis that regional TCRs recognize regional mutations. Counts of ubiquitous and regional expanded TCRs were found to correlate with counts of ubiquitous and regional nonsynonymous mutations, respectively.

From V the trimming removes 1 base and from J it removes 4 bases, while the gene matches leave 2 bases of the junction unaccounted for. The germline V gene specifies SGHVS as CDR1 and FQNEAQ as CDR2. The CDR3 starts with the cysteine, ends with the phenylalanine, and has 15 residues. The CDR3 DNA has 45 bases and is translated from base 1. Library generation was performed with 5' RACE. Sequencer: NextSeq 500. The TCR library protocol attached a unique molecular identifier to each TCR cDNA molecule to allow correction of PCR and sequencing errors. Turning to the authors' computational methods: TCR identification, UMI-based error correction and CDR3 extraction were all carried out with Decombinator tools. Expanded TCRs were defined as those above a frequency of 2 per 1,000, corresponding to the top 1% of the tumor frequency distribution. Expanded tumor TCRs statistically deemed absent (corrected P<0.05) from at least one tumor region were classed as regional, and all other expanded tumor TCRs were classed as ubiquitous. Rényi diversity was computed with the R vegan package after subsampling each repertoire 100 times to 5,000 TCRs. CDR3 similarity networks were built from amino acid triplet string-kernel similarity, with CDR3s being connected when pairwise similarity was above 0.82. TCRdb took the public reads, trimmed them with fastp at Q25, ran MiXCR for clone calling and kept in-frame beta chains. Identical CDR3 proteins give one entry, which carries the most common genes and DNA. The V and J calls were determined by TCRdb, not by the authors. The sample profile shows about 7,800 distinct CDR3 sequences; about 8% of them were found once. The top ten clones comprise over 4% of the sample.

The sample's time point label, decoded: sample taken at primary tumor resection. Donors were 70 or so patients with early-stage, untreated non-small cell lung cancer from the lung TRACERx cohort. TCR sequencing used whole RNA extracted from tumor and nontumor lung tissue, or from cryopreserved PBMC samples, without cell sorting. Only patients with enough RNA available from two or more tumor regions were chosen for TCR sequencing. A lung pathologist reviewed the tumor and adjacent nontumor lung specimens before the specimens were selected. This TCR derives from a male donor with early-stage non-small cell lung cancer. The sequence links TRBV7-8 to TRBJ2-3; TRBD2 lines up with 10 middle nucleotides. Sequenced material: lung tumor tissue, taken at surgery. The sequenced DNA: TGTGCCAGCAGCTTAGTGGGACTAGCGCCAGATACGCAGTATTTT. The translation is CASSLVGLAPDTQYF.